The 9 T cell receptor beta chains listed next were all sequenced from one sample in a study of blood T cell repertoires in COVID-19. Profiling relied on immunoSEQ multiplex PCR, and the TCRdb table lists in-frame clones only, not all of them. The sample has about 190,000 clones, over 75% seen once. Sequences were obtained from peripheral blood. The source is a woman older than 75 with active or convalescent COVID-19.

The chain joins TRBV19 to TRBJ2-1; 14 bases fit TRBD2. The CDR3 is 15 amino acids. Trimming removed 10 bases from V and 2 bases from J; junction bases left unmatched: 4. Germline CDR1 reads LNHDA; CDR2 reads SQIVND (reference sequence). The DNA of the CDR3 is TGTGCCACCCGACTAGCGGGGGGGCCCTACAATGAGCAGTTCTTC. Its translation: CATRLAGGPYNEQFF.

The gene calls are TRBV6-6 and TRBJ1-5, with 7 positions matching TRBD1. This CDR3 spans 14 amino acids. The junction had 6 bases not matched to a gene; V was cut back by 4 bases and J by 6 bases. The germline gives CDR1 MNHNY, CDR2 SVGAGI (reference sequence). CDR3 residues: CASSFPGQVQPQHF. CDR3 bases: TGTGCCAGCAGTTTCCCCGGACAGGTTCAGCCCCAGCATTTT.

The chain joins TRBV5-6 to TRBJ1-2; D uncertain. The V gene lost 2 bases and the J gene lost 5 bases, with 22 bases spanning the gap. The germline CDR1 and CDR2 sequences are SGHDT and YYEEEE. The CDR3 runs to 17 residues. This CDR3 reads CASSFGDTRGEIYGYTF. The DNA for the CDR3 is TGTGCCAGCAGCTTCGGAGATACTCGGGGAGAGATTTATGGCTACACCTTC. Full variable domain (missing parts from reference TRBV5-6 and TRBJ1-2): DAGVTQSPTHLIKTRGQQVTLRCSPKSGHDTVSWYQQALGQGPQFIFQYYEEEERQRGNFPDRFSGHQFPNYSSELNVNALLLGDSALYLCASSFGDTRGEIYGYTFGSGTRLTVV.

This sequence joins TRBV7-2 and TRBJ2-5, with D tentatively TRBD2 (7 bases). The V gene's germline CDR1 is SGHTA and CDR2 FQGNSA. Trimming shortened V by 1 base and J by 5 bases, and 14 bases separated the two germline ends. The CDR3 totals 15 residues. The CDR3 nucleotides are TGTGCCAGCAGCTTAGGGTACGGGGGGCTGGAGACCCAGTACTTC. This codes for CASSLGYGGLETQYF.

This clone was seen only a few times. At one boundary the junction diverges from the germline segment, which might be a read error. CDR3 loop: CATSDSSFHSNQPQHF. The CDR3 DNA reads TGTGCCACCAGCGATTCGAGTTTTCATAGCAATCAGCCCCAGCATTTT. J is TRBJ1-5 and V is TRBV24-1; D call uncertain. Germline-derived CDR1 and CDR2 are KGHDR and SFDVKD. This CDR3 spans 16 amino acids.

The rearrangement joins TRBV2 to TRBJ1-3; 8 bases match TRBD1. J was trimmed by 4 bases and V by 6 bases; bases with no gene match: 5. The CDR3 is 14 amino acids. CDR1 and CDR2 (germline): SNHLY, FYNNEI. The CDR3 DNA sequence: TGTGCCAGCAGAAGACAGGGGTTCGGAAACACCATATATTTT. Translating it yields CASRRQGFGNTIYF.

This clone appeared a single time. The chain joins TRBV5-1 to TRBJ1-1; 9 positions match TRBD1. V gave up 4 bases and J gave up 5 bases; unmatched junction bases: 12. Germline assignment: CDR1 SGHRS and CDR2 YFSETQ. CDR3 size: 16 residues. The DNA of the CDR3 is TGCGCCAGCAGCCACAACAGGGGGCAAGGAAGGACTGAAGCTTTCTTT. Translation: CASSHNRGQGRTEAFF.

The chain links TRBV3-1 (or the pseudogene TRBV3-2) to TRBJ2-2, with D uncertain. V was pared by 3 bases and J by 9 bases, with 14 bases between. The CDR3 contains 14 residues. Germline CDR1 reads LGHDT; CDR2 reads YNNKEL (reference sequence). CDR3 residues: CASSHLKLARELFF. The CDR3 DNA follows: TGTGCCAGCAGCCATCTGAAGCTTGCCAGGGAGCTGTTTTTT.

V is TRBV2 and J is TRBJ2-1; TRBD2 agrees at 14 bases. The V segment lost 4 bases and the J segment 9 bases; nucleotides outside the gene matches: 8. The CDR3 is 16 residues long. Germline values: CDR1 SNHLY, CDR2 FYNNEI. DNA of the CDR3: TGTGCCAGCAGTGTCGGACTAGCGGGGGGCCGGGGTGAGCAGTTCTTC. Its translation: CASSVGLAGGRGEQFF.